This T cell receptor (beta chain) was sequenced in a study of blood T cells in healthy people across ages. As for the study in general: T cells yielded about one barcoded beta molecule per two cells through template switching.

Germline V gives CDR1 SEHNR, CDR2 FQNEAQ (reference sequence). Trimming stripped 5 bases from V and 8 bases from J, with 15 bases between. The CDR3 has 13 residues. Together with a sample-barcoded 5' primer, a J-beta primer mix was included in a second PCR lasting roughly 6 to 12 cycles. At least 3 million CDR3-containing paired-end reads were obtained per sample. One entry per CDR3 protein, called by TCRdb with MiXCR from the 5' RACE reads. The repertoire holds about 970,000 distinct CDR3 sequences, with roughly 51% as singletons. Sample: blood. The chain links TRBV7-9 to TRBJ1-2; D call uncertain. The sequence came from a woman between 55 and 75 years old in good health. CDR3 DNA: TGTGCCAGCAGCCCAAATAAGGGATTAGGCTACACCTTC. Translation: CASSPNKGLGYTF.